Listed below are T cell receptor beta chains from one sample, sequenced in a study of T cell responses to AZD1222 COVID-19 vaccine. TCRdb keeps only in-frame clones here, not all; method: immunoSEQ multiplex PCR. The data contain 150,000 to 180,000 clones, approximately 90% of them singletons. Sequencing was performed on peripheral blood, taken after recovery from COVID-19. The receptor set was obtained from an adult who had recovered from COVID-19. Both conserved end residues are part of each CDR3. A D gene is named only where the DNA matches it firmly. Size is omitted from some rows. Given values are once, few, many or a class for expanded clones.

clone_size: .; j_call: TRBJ1-1; v_call: TRBV11-2; d_call: .; cdr3_aa: CASSPRGAEAFF; cdr3_nt: TGTGCCAGCAGCCCCCGTGGGGCTGAAGCTTTCTTT
clone_size: .; j_call: TRBJ2-5; v_call: TRBV12-5; d_call: .; cdr3_aa: CASATGDSRETQYF; cdr3_nt: TGTGCTAGTGCCACTGGGGATTCAAGGGAGACCCAGTACTTC
clone_size: .; j_call: TRBJ2-2; v_call: TRBV6-2/TRBV6-3; d_call: TRBD1; cdr3_aa: CASSNRGAGELFF; cdr3_nt: TGTGCCAGCAGTAACAGGGGCGCCGGGGAGCTGTTTTTT
clone_size: .; j_call: TRBJ2-1; v_call: TRBV6-5; d_call: .; cdr3_aa: CASSSGQSYNEQFF; cdr3_nt: TGTGCCAGCAGTTCCGGACAGTCCTACAATGAGCAGTTCTTC
clone_size: .; j_call: TRBJ1-5; v_call: TRBV3-1/TRBV3-2; d_call: .; cdr3_aa: CASSSMGPRNQPQHF; cdr3_nt: TGTGCCAGCAGCTCGATGGGCCCGAGGAATCAGCCCCAGCATTTT
clone_size: .; j_call: TRBJ1-3; v_call: TRBV9; d_call: .; cdr3_aa: CASSARLDTIYF; cdr3_nt: TGTGCCAGCAGCGCCAGACTGGACACCATATATTTT
clone_size: .; j_call: TRBJ1-1; v_call: TRBV7-2; d_call: .; cdr3_aa: CASSPDRKQWTEAFF; cdr3_nt: TGTGCCAGCAGCCCCGATCGGAAACAGTGGACTGAAGCTTTCTTT
clone_size: .; j_call: TRBJ1-1; v_call: TRBV9; d_call: TRBD1; cdr3_aa: CASTQGVSTEAFF; cdr3_nt: TGTGCCAGCACTCAGGGGGTATCGACTGAAGCTTTCTTT
clone_size: once; j_call: TRBJ1-4; v_call: TRBV18; d_call: TRBD1; cdr3_aa: CASSPRQGQGEKLFF; cdr3_nt: TGTGCCAGCTCACCCCGACAGGGACAAGGAGAAAAACTGTTTTTT
clone_size: .; j_call: TRBJ1-2; v_call: TRBV5-1; d_call: TRBD1; cdr3_aa: CASSSTGTDYGYTF; cdr3_nt: TGCGCCAGCAGCTCAACCGGGACAGACTATGGCTACACCTTC
clone_size: .; j_call: TRBJ2-3; v_call: TRBV5-6; d_call: TRBD1; cdr3_aa: CASSLALHRTGDWTQYF; cdr3_nt: TGTGCCAGCAGCTTGGCCTTACACCGGACAGGGGATTGGACGCAGTATTTT
clone_size: .; j_call: TRBJ1-3; v_call: TRBV5-5; d_call: TRBD1; cdr3_aa: CASSNTDRILNTIYF; cdr3_nt: TGTGCCAGCAGCAACACGGACAGGATCCTAAACACCATATATTTT
clone_size: .; j_call: TRBJ2-3; v_call: TRBV7-8; d_call: .; cdr3_aa: CASSSGPGTSSTDTQYF; cdr3_nt: TGTGCCAGCAGCTCGGGTCCCGGGACTTCTTCCACAGATACGCAGTATTTT